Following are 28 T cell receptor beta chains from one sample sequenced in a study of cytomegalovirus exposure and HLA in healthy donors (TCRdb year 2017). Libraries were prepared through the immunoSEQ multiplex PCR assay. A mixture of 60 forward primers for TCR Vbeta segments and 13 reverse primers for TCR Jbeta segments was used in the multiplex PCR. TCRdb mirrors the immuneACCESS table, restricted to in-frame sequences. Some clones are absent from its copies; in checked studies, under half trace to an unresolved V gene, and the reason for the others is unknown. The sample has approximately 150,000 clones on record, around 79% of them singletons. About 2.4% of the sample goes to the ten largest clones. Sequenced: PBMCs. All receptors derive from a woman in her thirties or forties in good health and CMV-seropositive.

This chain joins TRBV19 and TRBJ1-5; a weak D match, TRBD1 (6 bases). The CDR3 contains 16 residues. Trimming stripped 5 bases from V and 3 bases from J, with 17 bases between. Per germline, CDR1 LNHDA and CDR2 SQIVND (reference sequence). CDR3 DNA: TGTGCCAGTAGTTCTCGCTTAGCAGGGGACAATCAGCCCCAGCATTTT. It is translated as CASSSRLAGDNQPQHF.

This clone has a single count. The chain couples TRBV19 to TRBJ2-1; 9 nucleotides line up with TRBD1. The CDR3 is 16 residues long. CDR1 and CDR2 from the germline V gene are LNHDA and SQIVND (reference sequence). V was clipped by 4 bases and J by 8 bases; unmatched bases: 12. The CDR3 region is CASSTKTGTGRDEQFF. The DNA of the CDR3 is TGTGCCAGTAGTACAAAAACCGGGACAGGGAGGGATGAGCAGTTCTTC.

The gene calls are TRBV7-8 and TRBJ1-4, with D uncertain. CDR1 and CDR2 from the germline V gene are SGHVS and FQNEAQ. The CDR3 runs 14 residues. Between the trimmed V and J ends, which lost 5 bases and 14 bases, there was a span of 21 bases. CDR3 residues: CASSVGVTSIGLFF. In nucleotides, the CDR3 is TGTGCCAGCAGCGTGGGAGTGACATCAATAGGTCTGTTTTTT.

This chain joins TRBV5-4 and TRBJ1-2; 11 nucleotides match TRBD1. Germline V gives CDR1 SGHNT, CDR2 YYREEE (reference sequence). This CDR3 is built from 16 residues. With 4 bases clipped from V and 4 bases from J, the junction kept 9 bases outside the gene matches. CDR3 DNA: TGTGCCAGCAGCACGTACACCGGGACAGGGGGCTATGGCTACACCTTC. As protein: CASSTYTGTGGYGYTF.

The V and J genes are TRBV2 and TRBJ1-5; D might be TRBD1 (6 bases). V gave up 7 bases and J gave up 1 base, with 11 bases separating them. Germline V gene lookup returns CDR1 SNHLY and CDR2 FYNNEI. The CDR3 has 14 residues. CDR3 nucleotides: TGTGCCAGCATCCCTGACAGGAGCAATCAGCCCCAGCATTTT. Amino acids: CASIPDRSNQPQHF.

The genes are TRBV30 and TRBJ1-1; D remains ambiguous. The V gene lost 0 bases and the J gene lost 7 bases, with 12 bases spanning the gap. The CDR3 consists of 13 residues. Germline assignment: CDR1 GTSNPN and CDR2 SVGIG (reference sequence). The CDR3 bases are TGTGCCTGGAGTGTAGAGGGTCGGGGTGAAGCTTTCTTT. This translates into CAWSVEGRGEAFF.

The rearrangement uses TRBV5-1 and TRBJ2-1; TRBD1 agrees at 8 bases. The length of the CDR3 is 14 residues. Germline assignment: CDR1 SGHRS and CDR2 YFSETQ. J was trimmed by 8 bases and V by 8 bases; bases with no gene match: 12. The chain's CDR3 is CASTFTGGLDEQFF. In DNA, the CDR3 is TGCGCCAGTACCTTTACAGGGGGTTTGGATGAGCAGTTCTTC.

CDR3 loop: CASRDRGPPGEQFF. The CDR3 bases are TGTGCCAGCAGGGACAGGGGACCTCCCGGTGAGCAGTTCTTC. V is TRBV6-5 and J is TRBJ2-1; TRBD1 aligns across 9 bases. After removal of 6 bases from V and 9 bases from J, the junction contained 9 bases not matched to a gene. This CDR3 comprises 14 residues. Per the germline V gene, CDR1 is MNHEY and CDR2 is SVGAGI.

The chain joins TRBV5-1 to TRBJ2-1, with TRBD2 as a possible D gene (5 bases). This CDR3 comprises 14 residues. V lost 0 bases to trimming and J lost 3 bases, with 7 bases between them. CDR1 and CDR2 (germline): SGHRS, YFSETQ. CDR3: CASSLEGDYNEQFF. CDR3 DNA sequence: TGCGCCAGCAGCTTGGAGGGAGACTACAATGAGCAGTTCTTC. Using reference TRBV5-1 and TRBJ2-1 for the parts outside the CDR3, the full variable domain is KAGVTQTPRYLIKTRGQQVTLSCSPISGHRSVSWYQQTPGQGLQFLFEYFSETQRNKGNFPGRFSGRQFSNSRSEMNVSTLELGDSALYLCASSLEGDYNEQFFGPGTRLTVL.

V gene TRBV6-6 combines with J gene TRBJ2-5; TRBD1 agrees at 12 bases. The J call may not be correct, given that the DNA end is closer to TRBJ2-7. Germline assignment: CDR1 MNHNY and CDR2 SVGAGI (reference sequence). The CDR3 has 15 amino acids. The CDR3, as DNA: TGTGCCAGCAGTCCGGGACAGGGGGCTACCTACGAGCAGTACTTC. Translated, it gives CASSPGQGATYEQYF.

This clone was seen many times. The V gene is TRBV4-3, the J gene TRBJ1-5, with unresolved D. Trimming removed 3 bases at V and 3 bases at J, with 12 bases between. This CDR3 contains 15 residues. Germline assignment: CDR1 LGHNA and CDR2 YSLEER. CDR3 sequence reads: CASSQERHTNQPQHF. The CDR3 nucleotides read TGCGCCAGCAGCCAGGAAAGACACACCAATCAGCCCCAGCATTTT.

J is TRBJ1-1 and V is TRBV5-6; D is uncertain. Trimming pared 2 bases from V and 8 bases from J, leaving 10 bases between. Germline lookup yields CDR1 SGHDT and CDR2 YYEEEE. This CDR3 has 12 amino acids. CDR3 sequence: CASSFGRFEAFF. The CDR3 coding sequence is TGTGCCAGCAGCTTTGGGAGGTTCGAAGCTTTCTTT.

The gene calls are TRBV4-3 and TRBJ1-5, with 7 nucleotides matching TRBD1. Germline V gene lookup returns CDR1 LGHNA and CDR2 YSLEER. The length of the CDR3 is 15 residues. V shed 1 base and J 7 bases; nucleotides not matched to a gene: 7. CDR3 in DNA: TGCGCCAGCAGCCAAGGACAGGGTCATGGACAGCCCCAGCATTTT. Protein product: CASSQGQGHGQPQHF.

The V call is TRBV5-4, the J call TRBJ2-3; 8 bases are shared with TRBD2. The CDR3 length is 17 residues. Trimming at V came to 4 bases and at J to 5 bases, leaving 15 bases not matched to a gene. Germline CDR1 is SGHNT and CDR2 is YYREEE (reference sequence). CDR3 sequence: CASSLNRGGATLDTQYF. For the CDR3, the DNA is TGTGCCAGCAGCCTAAACCGGGGGGGCGCCACATTAGATACGCAGTATTTT.

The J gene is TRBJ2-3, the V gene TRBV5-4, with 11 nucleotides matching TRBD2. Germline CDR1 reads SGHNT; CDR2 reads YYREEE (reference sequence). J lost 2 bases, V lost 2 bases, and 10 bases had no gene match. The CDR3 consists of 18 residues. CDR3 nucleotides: TGTGCCAGCAGCTTTGGGGGCCCTAGCGGGGGGACCACAGATACGCAGTATTTT. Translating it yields CASSFGGPSGGTTDTQYF.

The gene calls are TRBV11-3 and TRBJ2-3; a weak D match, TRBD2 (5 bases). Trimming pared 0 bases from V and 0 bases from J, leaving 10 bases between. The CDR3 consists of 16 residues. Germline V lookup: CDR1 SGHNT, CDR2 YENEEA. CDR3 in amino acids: CASSLERAASTDTQYF. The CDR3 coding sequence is TGTGCCAGCAGCTTAGAGAGGGCGGCTAGCACAGATACGCAGTATTTT.

CDR3 nucleotide sequence: TGTGCCAGCAGCGGGGGGGACTCAAACAATGAGCAGTTCTTC. This encodes CASSGGDSNNEQFF. This sequence joins TRBV6-1 and TRBJ2-1; 8 bases agree with TRBD2. Germline V gene lookup returns CDR1 MNHNS and CDR2 SASEGT. J was trimmed by 5 bases and V by 6 bases; bases with no gene match: 6. This CDR3 is 14 amino acids long.

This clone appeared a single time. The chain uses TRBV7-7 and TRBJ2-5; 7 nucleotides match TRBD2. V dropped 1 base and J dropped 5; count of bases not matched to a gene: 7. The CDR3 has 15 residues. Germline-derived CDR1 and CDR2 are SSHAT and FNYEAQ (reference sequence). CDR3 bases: TGTGCCAGCAGCTTAGAGGCGGGAGAGTGGGAGACCCAGTACTTC. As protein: CASSLEAGEWETQYF. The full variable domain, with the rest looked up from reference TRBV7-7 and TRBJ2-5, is GAGVSQSPRYKVTKRGQDVTLRCDPISSHATLYWYQQALGQGPEFLTYFNYEAQPDKSGLPSDRFSAERPEGSISTLTIQRTEQRDSAMYRCASSLEAGEWETQYFGPGTRLLVL.

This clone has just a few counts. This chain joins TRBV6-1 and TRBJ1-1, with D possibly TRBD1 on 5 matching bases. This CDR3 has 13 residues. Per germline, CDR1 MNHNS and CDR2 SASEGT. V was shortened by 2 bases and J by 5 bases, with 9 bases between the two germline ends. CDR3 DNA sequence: TGTGCCAGCAGTGAATTAAGGGGTACTGAAGCTTTCTTT. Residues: CASSELRGTEAFF.

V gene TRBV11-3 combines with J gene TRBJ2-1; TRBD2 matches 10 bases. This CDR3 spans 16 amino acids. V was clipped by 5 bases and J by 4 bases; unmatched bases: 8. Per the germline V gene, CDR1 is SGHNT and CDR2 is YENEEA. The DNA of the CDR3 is TGTGCCAGCAGCGGGCTAGCGGGAGCCAAGTACAATGAGCAGTTCTTC. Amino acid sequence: CASSGLAGAKYNEQFF.

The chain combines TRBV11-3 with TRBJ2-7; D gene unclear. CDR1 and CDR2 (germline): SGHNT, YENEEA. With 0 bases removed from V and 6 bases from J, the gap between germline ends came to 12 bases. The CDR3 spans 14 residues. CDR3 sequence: CASSLDQARGEQYF. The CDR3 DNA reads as TGTGCCAGCAGCTTAGATCAAGCTCGCGGCGAGCAGTACTTC.

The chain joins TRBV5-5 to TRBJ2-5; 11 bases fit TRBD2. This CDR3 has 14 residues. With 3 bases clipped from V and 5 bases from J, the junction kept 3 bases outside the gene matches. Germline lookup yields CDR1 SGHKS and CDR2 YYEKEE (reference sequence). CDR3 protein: CASSSTSGGETQYF. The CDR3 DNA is TGTGCCAGCAGCTCAACTAGCGGGGGCGAGACCCAGTACTTC. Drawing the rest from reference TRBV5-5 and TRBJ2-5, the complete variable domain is DAGVTQSPTHLIKTRGQQVTLRCSPISGHKSVSWYQQVLGQGPQFIFQYYEKEERGRGNFPDRFSARQFPNYSSELNVNALLLGDSALYLCASSSTSGGETQYFGPGTRLLVL.

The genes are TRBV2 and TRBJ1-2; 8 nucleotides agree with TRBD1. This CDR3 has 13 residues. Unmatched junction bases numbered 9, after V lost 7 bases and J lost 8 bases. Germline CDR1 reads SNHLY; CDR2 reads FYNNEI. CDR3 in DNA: TGTGCCAGCAACGGACAGGGCTTGGGAGGCTACACCTTC. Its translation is CASNGQGLGGYTF.

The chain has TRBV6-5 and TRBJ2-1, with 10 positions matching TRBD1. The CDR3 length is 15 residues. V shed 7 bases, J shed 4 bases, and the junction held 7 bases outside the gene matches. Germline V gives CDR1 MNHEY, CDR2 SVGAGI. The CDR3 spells CASNRGQGGYNEQFF. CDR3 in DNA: TGTGCCAGCAATAGAGGACAGGGGGGGTACAATGAGCAGTTCTTC.

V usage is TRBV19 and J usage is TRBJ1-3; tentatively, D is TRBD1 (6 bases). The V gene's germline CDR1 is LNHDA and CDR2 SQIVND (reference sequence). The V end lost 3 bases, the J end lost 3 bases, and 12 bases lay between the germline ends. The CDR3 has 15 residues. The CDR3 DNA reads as TGTGCCAGTAGTATGGGCAGGGGAGTTGGAAACACCATATATTTT. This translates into CASSMGRGVGNTIYF.

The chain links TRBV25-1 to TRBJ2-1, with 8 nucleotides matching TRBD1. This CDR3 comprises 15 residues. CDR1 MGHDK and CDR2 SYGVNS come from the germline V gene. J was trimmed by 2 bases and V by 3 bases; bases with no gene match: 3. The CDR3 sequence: CASSDHRGAYNEQFF. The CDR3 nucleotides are TGTGCCAGCAGTGACCACAGGGGGGCCTACAATGAGCAGTTCTTC.

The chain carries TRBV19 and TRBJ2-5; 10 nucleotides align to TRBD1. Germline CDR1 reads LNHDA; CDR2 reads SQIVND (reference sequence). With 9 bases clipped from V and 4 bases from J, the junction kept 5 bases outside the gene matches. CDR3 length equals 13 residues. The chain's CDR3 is CASTDRGRETQYF. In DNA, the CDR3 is TGTGCCAGCACGGACAGGGGGAGAGAGACCCAGTACTTC.

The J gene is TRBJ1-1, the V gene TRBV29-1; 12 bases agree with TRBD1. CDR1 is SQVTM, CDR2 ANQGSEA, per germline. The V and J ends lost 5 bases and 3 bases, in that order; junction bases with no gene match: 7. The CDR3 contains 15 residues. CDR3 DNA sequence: TGCAGCGTTCAACCGGGACAGGGGGCGGACACTGAAGCTTTCTTT. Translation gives CSVQPGQGADTEAFF.